These 4 T cell receptor beta chains were sequenced from one sample in a study of blood T cell repertoires in COVID-19. The table came from immunoSEQ multiplex PCR; TCRdb's copy has only in-frame clones and leaves some out. The data hold about 230,000 clones, with roughly 83% observed a single time. The sequencing sample was made of peripheral blood. Source of these receptors: a woman aged 70-85 years with active or convalescent COVID-19.

This clone was counted once. The rearrangement links TRBV7-9 to TRBJ2-1; D is undetermined. The V end was cut by 3 bases, the J end by 0 bases, with 6 bases between. The CDR3 runs to 14 residues. Germline values: CDR1 SEHNR, CDR2 FQNEAQ (reference sequence). CDR3 region: CASSFMSSYNEQFF. Written as DNA, the CDR3 is TGTGCCAGCAGCTTTATGAGCTCCTACAATGAGCAGTTCTTC.

In its sample, this clone was seen once. The genes are TRBV5-1 and TRBJ2-3; 9 bases match TRBD2. CDR1 and CDR2 from the germline V gene are SGHRS and YFSETQ. J lost 2 bases, V lost 6 bases, and 4 bases had no gene match. The CDR3 covers 14 residues. This chain's CDR3 is CASNLAGNTDTQYF. DNA of the CDR3: TGCGCCAGCAACCTAGCGGGAAACACAGATACGCAGTATTTT. Looking up the rest from reference TRBV5-1 and TRBJ2-3 gives the full variable domain: KAGVTQTPRYLIKTRGQQVTLSCSPISGHRSVSWYQQTPGQGLQFLFEYFSETQRNKGNFPGRFSGRQFSNSRSEMNVSTLELGDSALYLCASNLAGNTDTQYFGPGTRLTVL.

In this sample, this clone turned up once. The rearrangement links TRBV5-4 to TRBJ2-5; possible D gene TRBD2, 6 bases. Trimming shortened V by 4 bases and J by 2 bases, and 24 bases separated the two germline ends. Germline CDR1 and CDR2: SGHNT and YYREEE (reference sequence). The CDR3 consists of 18 residues. The CDR3, as DNA: TGTGCCAGCAGCACCACGGGGGAGCGCCTGGCCCGGCAAGAGACCCAGTACTTC. Encoded protein: CASSTTGERLARQETQYF. Variable domain in full (rest from reference TRBV5-4 and TRBJ2-5): ETGVTQSPTHLIKTRGQQVTLRCSSQSGHNTVSWYQQALGQGPQFIFQYYREEENGRGNFPPRFSGLQFPNYSSELNVNALELDDSALYLCASSTTGERLARQETQYFGPGTRLLVL.

The table lists this clone with a count of one. The V and J genes are TRBV13 and TRBJ2-5; 10 nucleotides align to TRBD2. J gave up 1 base and V 2 bases, and 7 bases lay outside the gene matches. The germline V gene has CDR1 PRHDT and CDR2 FYEKMQ (reference sequence). The CDR3 runs 17 residues. The CDR3 reads CASSLRLAGGFQETQYF. In DNA, the CDR3 is TGTGCCAGCAGCTTAAGACTAGCGGGCGGATTCCAAGAGACCCAGTACTTC.